Listed below are T cell receptor beta chains from one sample, sequenced in a study of cytomegalovirus exposure and HLA in healthy donors. Method: immunoSEQ multiplex PCR; TCRdb's copy keeps in-frame clones and lacks some. The profile shows tens of thousands of clones, under 85% of them singletons. Sample: PBMCs. The receptors originated from a man in his fifties or sixties in good health and CMV-seronegative. CDR3s include the opening cysteine and the closing phenylalanine or tryptophan. Each record gives: CDR3 length, D gene, J gene, clone size, V gene, CDR3 protein, CDR3 DNA. The D gene is left open where the match is weak. Only some rows state a clone size, as once, few, many or a class for expanded clones.

>14|-|TRBJ1-3|-|TRBV6-5
CASRATGSGNTIYF
TGTGCCAGCAGGGCGACAGGCTCTGGAAACACCATATATTTT
>14|TRBD1|TRBJ1-5|few|TRBV6-5
CASRTGGAAQPQHF
TGTGCCAGCAGGACAGGGGGCGCGGCTCAGCCCCAGCATTTT
>15|TRBD2|TRBJ2-7|once|TRBV5-1
CASSLEGTMSYEQYF
TGCGCCAGCAGCTTGGAAGGGACTATGAGCTACGAGCAGTACTTC
>16|TRBD1|TRBJ2-3|-|TRBV30
CAWSVGGQGNMDTQYF
TGTGCCTGGAGTGTAGGCGGACAGGGGAATATGGATACGCAGTATTTT
>17|TRBD2|TRBJ2-1|-|TRBV7-9
CASSSLPLAGVSNEQFF
TGTGCCAGCAGCTCCCTACCCCTAGCGGGGGTCTCCAATGAGCAGTTCTTC
>14|TRBD1|TRBJ1-2|-|TRBV4-2
CASSQDGTGGGYTF
TGTGCCAGCAGCCAAGACGGGACAGGGGGTGGCTACACCTTC
>15|-|TRBJ2-3|-|TRBV7-7
CASSSLGTSTDTQYF
TGTGCTAGCAGCTCTCTAGGGACTAGCACAGATACGCAGTATTTT
>14|-|TRBJ1-1|-|TRBV6-5
CASSYSYGNTEAFF
TGTGCCAGCAGTTACTCTTACGGTAACACTGAAGCTTTCTTT
>15|-|TRBJ1-1|-|TRBV9
CASSVADSTNTEAFF
TGTGCCAGCAGCGTAGCAGACAGTACGAACACTGAAGCTTTCTTT
>13|-|TRBJ1-3|-|TRBV30
CAWTYSSGNTIYF
TGTGCCTGGACCTATAGCTCTGGAAACACCATATATTTT
>15|-|TRBJ1-5|-|TRBV5-1
CASSLVSGGNQPQHF
TGCGCCAGCAGCTTGGTGTCGGGGGGAAATCAGCCCCAGCATTTT
>13|-|TRBJ1-1|-|TRBV11-3
CASSLSAGTEAFF
TGTGCCAGCAGCTTATCGGCAGGGACTGAAGCTTTCTTT
>14|-|TRBJ1-1|-|TRBV7-9
CASSLAAGPTEAFF
TGTGCCAGCAGCCTAGCGGCGGGGCCCACTGAAGCTTTCTTT
>14|-|TRBJ1-5|-|TRBV2
CASSRGGLNQPQHF
TGTGCCAGCAGCCGGGGGGGACTCAATCAGCCCCAGCATTTT
>13|TRBD1|TRBJ1-2|-|TRBV6-5
CASSSRTGLGYTF
TGTGCCAGCAGTTCGAGGACAGGGTTAGGCTACACCTTC
>14|-|TRBJ1-2|-|TRBV5-1
CASSPMTGQDGYTF
TGCGCCAGCAGCCCGATGACGGGACAAGATGGCTACACCTTC
>13|-|TRBJ2-7|few|TRBV5-1
CASSDHFGGEQYF
TGCGCCAGCAGCGATCATTTTGGGGGGGAGCAGTACTTC
>13|-|TRBJ1-1|-|TRBV5-1
CASSPTLGTEAFF
TGCGCCAGCAGCCCAACCCTCGGCACTGAAGCTTTCTTT